The present T cell receptor (beta chain) was sequenced within a study of regulatory T cells in long-lasting Graves disease. Study-wide points: Persistent disease was characterized by preferential usage of TRBV28, TRBJ1-2 and TRBJ2-5.

Germline loops: CDR1 LNHDA, CDR2 SQIVND (reference sequence). This CDR3 spans 15 amino acids. The V gene end was trimmed by 10 bases and the J gene end by 0 bases; junction bases not matched to a gene: 8. As for time point: persistent/refractory GD, antithyroid drugs over 5 years with positive TRAb. There was RNA extracted from PBMCs, and the TCR library was made from it. CDR3-region Arm-PCR and iRepertoire HTBI primers produced the TCR beta libraries. TCRdb recomputed calls from the multiplex PCR reads with MiXCR, one row per CDR3 protein. The sample holds a few hundred thousand distinct CDR3 sequences, roughly 22% seen once. This clonotype was observed at least ten times. What it recognizes is unknown.

The sequences come from peripheral blood mononuclear cells (PBMCs), collected when the disease was refractory, from a patient treated with antithyroid drugs. This clonotype was obtained from a female donor with Graves disease. The V gene is TRBV19, the J gene TRBJ1-4; 7 positions match TRBD1. As DNA, the CDR3 is TGTGCCACCACCGGACAGGCGGCAACTAATGAAAAACTGTTTTTT. Protein product: CATTGQAATNEKLFF. Using reference TRBV19 and TRBJ1-4 for the parts outside the CDR3, the full variable domain is DGGITQSPKYLFRKEGQNVTLSCEQNLNHDAMYWYRQDPGQGLRLIYYSQIVNDFQKGDIAEGYSVSREKKESFPLTVTSAQKNPTAFYLCATTGQAATNEKLFFGSGTQLSVL.